The 17 T cell receptor beta chains in this list originate from one sample, sequenced in a study of blood T cell repertoires in COVID-19. Clones were read by immunoSEQ multiplex PCR, and TCRdb kept only the in-frame ones, dropping some. The profile covers 100,000 to 130,000 clones, with almost 85% appearing a single time and about 4% taken by the ten largest. Sequencing input: peripheral blood. The source of these receptors is a human donor in a cohort sampled during active COVID-19.

This clone was seen repeatedly, ten times or more. The CDR3 coding sequence is TGTGCCAGCAGTGAGGGGACAGGGCCCAATCAGCCCCAGCATTTT. This encodes CASSEGTGPNQPQHF. The chain is built from TRBV2 and TRBJ1-5, with 9 bases identical to TRBD1. The junction had 3 bases not matched to a gene; V was cut back by 3 bases and J by 3 bases. The CDR3 loop spans 15 amino acids. CDR1 and CDR2 from the germline V gene are SNHLY and FYNNEI.

This clone is a singleton in its sample. This chain connects TRBV29-1 to TRBJ2-2; D may be TRBD2 (6 bases). The V gene lost 5 bases and the J gene lost 5 bases, with 21 bases spanning the gap. The CDR3 covers 16 residues. CDR1 and CDR2 from the germline V gene are SQVTM and ANQGSEA. The CDR3 sequence: CSVQVGGRGYTGELFF. The CDR3 DNA is TGCAGCGTTCAGGTCGGGGGAAGGGGATATACCGGGGAGCTGTTTTTT.

In DNA form, the CDR3 reads TGTGCCAGCAGCCCGATTTTGACAGGGGCCACTGAAGCTTTCTTT. This encodes CASSPILTGATEAFF. This chain joins TRBV7-8 and TRBJ1-1; 8 bases align to TRBD1. CDR1 is SGHVS, CDR2 FQNEAQ, per germline. Unmatched junction bases numbered 9, after V lost 5 bases and J lost 4 bases. This CDR3 is built from 15 residues.

The chain has TRBV19 and TRBJ1-3, with D perhaps TRBD1 (5 bases). The CDR3 covers 17 residues. Germline lookup yields CDR1 LNHDA and CDR2 SQIVND (reference sequence). Trimming pared 5 bases from V and 0 bases from J, leaving 17 bases between. For the CDR3, the DNA is TGTGCCAGTAGTTCCCGCCGAGGGACTAACTCTGGAAACACCATATATTTT. Its translation: CASSSRRGTNSGNTIYF.

The V gene is TRBV27, the J gene TRBJ1-5; D might be TRBD1 (6 bases). Germline CDR1 reads MNHEY; CDR2 reads SMNVEV (reference sequence). V lost 8 bases, J lost 6 bases, and 20 bases lay in between. The CDR3 is 15 amino acids. CDR3: CASRSPGGAGQPQHF. In nucleotides, the CDR3 is TGTGCCAGCCGGTCCCCTGGGGGGGCCGGTCAGCCCCAGCATTTT.

This clone is a singleton in its sample. The V and J genes are TRBV4-1 and TRBJ1-5; the match to TRBD1 covers 8 bases. Germline V gene data show CDR1 as MGHRA and CDR2 as YSYEKL. This CDR3 is 14 amino acids long. Trimming at V came to 4 bases and at J to 5 bases, leaving 4 bases not matched to a gene. CDR3 region: CASSRDRGHQPQHF. CDR3 in DNA: TGCGCCAGCAGCCGAGACAGGGGTCATCAGCCCCAGCATTTT.

This sequence joins TRBV14 and TRBJ1-1; weak D call: TRBD1 (6 bases). Germline assignment: CDR1 SGHDN and CDR2 FVKESK. Trimming removed 6 bases at V and 4 bases at J, with 9 bases between. The CDR3 runs to 12 residues. The CDR3 spells CASRLGATEAFF. CDR3 coding DNA: TGTGCCAGCAGGTTGGGGGCCACTGAAGCTTTCTTT. The whole variable domain, remainder taken from reference TRBV14 and TRBJ1-1, is EAGVTQFPSHSVIEKGQTVTLRCDPISGHDNLYWYRRVMGKEIKFLLHFVKESKQDESGMPNNRFLAERTGGTYSTLKVQPAELEDSGVYFCASRLGATEAFFGQGTRLTVV.

This chain links TRBV7-9 with TRBJ1-1, with D possibly matching TRBD1 (5 bases). Germline V CDR1 and CDR2: SEHNR, FQNEAQ (reference sequence). This CDR3 has 11 residues. Trimming took off 7 bases at V and 4 bases at J, with 7 bases between the two ends. CDR3 sequence (DNA): TGTGCCAGCACCAGGGCCACTGAAGCTTTCTTT. It codes for CASTRATEAFF.

J is TRBJ1-1 and V is TRBV30; 8 bases agree with TRBD1. The CDR3 length is 16 residues. Trimming at V came to 6 bases and at J to 1 base, leaving 13 bases not matched to a gene. Looked up from germline, CDR1 is GTSNPN and CDR2 is SVGIG (reference sequence). CDR3 sequence: CACHPTRGTGNTEAFF. The CDR3 DNA reads TGTGCCTGCCACCCGACTCGGGGGACAGGGAACACTGAAGCTTTCTTT.

This clone occurred once. The rearrangement uses TRBV6-2 or TRBV6-3 and TRBJ1-2; D possibly corresponds to TRBD1 (5 bases). The germline V gene encodes CDR1 MNHEY and CDR2 SVGEGT. This CDR3 has 13 residues. The germline V and J ends were trimmed by 0 bases and 4 bases, with 6 bases remaining between them. In DNA form, the CDR3 reads TGTGCCAGCAGTTACTCCGACAGCTATGGCTACACCTTC. Encoded protein: CASSYSDSYGYTF.

The V and J genes are TRBV29-1 and TRBJ1-1; D is unresolved. The V gene's germline CDR1 is SQVTM and CDR2 ANQGSEA. V was clipped by 6 bases and J by 5 bases, with 22 bases between them. The CDR3 has 15 residues. The CDR3 bases are TGCAGCGTCGCGCGGGCGGCGGGGATGGTAACTGAAGCTTTCTTT. Translated: CSVARAAGMVTEAFF.

This clone is a singleton in its sample. The chain links TRBV4-3 to TRBJ1-5; D is perhaps TRBD1 (5 bases). Trimming took 0 bases from V and 1 from J, leaving 10 bases between them. This CDR3 has 16 amino acids. From germline, CDR1 is LGHNA and CDR2 YSLEER. CDR3 DNA: TGCGCCAGCAGCCAAGATGGGGCAGGGAGCAATCAGCCCCAGCATTTT. This encodes CASSQDGAGSNQPQHF.

The chain uses TRBV3-1 (or the pseudogene TRBV3-2) and TRBJ1-1, with no clear D. Between the trimmed V and J ends, which lost 6 bases and 0 bases, there was a span of 17 bases. The CDR3 length is 16 residues. The germline V gene has CDR1 LGHDT and CDR2 YNNKEL (reference sequence). CDR3 region: CASRQNQQIMNTEAFF. CDR3 DNA: TGTGCCAGCAGACAAAACCAACAGATAATGAACACTGAAGCTTTCTTT.

The chain has TRBV28 and TRBJ1-2; 9 nucleotides match TRBD1. The CDR3 consists of 13 residues. The germline V gene encodes CDR1 MDHEN and CDR2 SYDVKM. Trimming at V came to 4 bases and at J to 9 bases, leaving 6 bases not matched to a gene. CDR3 sequence: CASSSPGTGSYTF. The CDR3 region has the DNA TGTGCCAGCAGTTCCCCGGGGACAGGGAGCTACACCTTC.

The chain combines TRBV14 with TRBJ1-2; D is ambiguous. This CDR3 spans 13 amino acids. Between the trimmed V and J ends, which lost 4 bases and 0 bases, there was a span of 6 bases. Germline V lookup: CDR1 SGHDN, CDR2 FVKESK. The CDR3 here is CASSLLSNYGYTF. The CDR3 DNA reads TGTGCCAGCAGCCTTCTCTCTAACTATGGCTACACCTTC. Full variable domain (missing parts from reference TRBV14 and TRBJ1-2): EAGVTQFPSHSVIEKGQTVTLRCDPISGHDNLYWYRRVMGKEIKFLLHFVKESKQDESGMPNNRFLAERTGGTYSTLKVQPAELEDSGVYFCASSLLSNYGYTFGSGTRLTVV.

This clone was seen a single time. This sequence joins TRBV5-5 and TRBJ1-1; 7 positions agree with TRBD1. The V gene end was trimmed by 4 bases and the J gene end by 5 bases; junction bases not matched to a gene: 17. Per the germline V gene, CDR1 is SGHKS and CDR2 is YYEKEE (reference sequence). There are 17 residues in the CDR3. CDR3 coding DNA: TGTGCCAGCAGCCTCCAGGGGGGAGCTCCTGCGACAACTGAAGCTTTCTTT. Amino acid sequence: CASSLQGGAPATTEAFF.

The chain is built from TRBV2 and TRBJ1-1; D not resolved. V shed 7 bases and J shed 2 bases, with 11 bases lying between them. The length of the CDR3 is 13 residues. Germline V CDR1 and CDR2: SNHLY, FYNNEI. CDR3 in amino acids: CASNSQENTEAFF. CDR3 DNA sequence: TGTGCCAGCAATAGCCAAGAAAACACTGAAGCTTTCTTT.